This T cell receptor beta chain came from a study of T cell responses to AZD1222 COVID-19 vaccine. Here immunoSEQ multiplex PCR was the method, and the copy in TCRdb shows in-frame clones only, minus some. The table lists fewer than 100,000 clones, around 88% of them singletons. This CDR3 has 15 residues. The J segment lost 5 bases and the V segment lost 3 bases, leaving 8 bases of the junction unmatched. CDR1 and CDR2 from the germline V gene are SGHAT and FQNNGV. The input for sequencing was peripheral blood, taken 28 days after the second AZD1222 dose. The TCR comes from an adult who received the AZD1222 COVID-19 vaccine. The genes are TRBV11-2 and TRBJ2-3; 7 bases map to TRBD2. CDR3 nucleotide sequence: TGTGCCAGCAGCTTTTCTGGCGGGGGTGGAGATACGCAGTATTTT. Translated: CASSFSGGGGDTQYF. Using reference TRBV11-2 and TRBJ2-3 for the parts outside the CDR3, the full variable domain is EAGVAQSPRYKIIEKRQSVAFWCNPISGHATLYWYQQILGQGPKLLIQFQNNGVVDDSQLPKDRFSAERLKGVDSTLKIQPAKLEDSAVYLCASSFSGGGGDTQYFGPGTRLTVL.